Below are 10 T cell receptor beta chains sequenced from a single sample in a study of blood T cell repertoires in COVID-19. Only in-frame clones appear in the TCRdb table, and some are missing; sequencing was by immunoSEQ multiplex PCR. This table holds about 150,000 clones, 80% to 90% found once. Sequences were obtained from peripheral blood. These TCRs come from a woman aged 40 to 49 with acute or convalescent COVID-19.

The V gene is TRBV19, the J gene TRBJ2-7; possibly TRBD2 for D (7 bases). Trimming shortened V by 5 bases and J by 6 bases, and 20 bases separated the two germline ends. Germline V lookup: CDR1 LNHDA, CDR2 SQIVND (reference sequence). The CDR3 loop spans 15 amino acids. The CDR3 here is CASSGESGGRTEQYF. The CDR3 region has the DNA TGTGCCAGTAGTGGAGAATCGGGGGGCAGAACCGAGCAGTACTTC. Based on the CDR3 plus reference TRBV19 and TRBJ2-7, the full variable domain is DGGITQSPKYLFRKEGQNVTLSCEQNLNHDAMYWYRQDPGQGLRLIYYSQIVNDFQKGDIAEGYSVSREKKESFPLTVTSAQKNPTAFYLCASSGESGGRTEQYFGPGTRLTVT.

The chain joins TRBV7-3 to TRBJ1-1; 8 positions match TRBD1. This CDR3 has 14 amino acids. Germline V gene data show CDR1 as SGHTA and CDR2 as FQGTGA. Germline trimming cut 5 bases from V and 3 bases from J; bases unmatched to any gene: 5. The CDR3 DNA reads as TGTGCCAGCAGCCGAACAGGGGGAGACACTGAAGCTTTCTTT. Its translation: CASSRTGGDTEAFF.

V is TRBV18 and J is TRBJ2-3; the D gene is possibly TRBD1 (6 bases). V was clipped by 3 bases and J by 4 bases, with 11 bases between them. This CDR3 contains 14 residues. Germline V gene data show CDR1 as KGHSH and CDR2 as LQKENI. Here the CDR3 DNA reads TGTGCCAGCTCACCCTCGGACAGAGCAGATACGCAGTATTTT. It is translated as CASSPSDRADTQYF.

With regard to this clone: The same CDR3 is also encoded by other DNA sequences in this sample. This rearrangement joins TRBV30 to TRBJ1-5; TRBD1 matches 7 bases. Germline values: CDR1 GTSNPN, CDR2 SVGIG (reference sequence). J gave up 4 bases and V 0 bases, and 3 bases lay outside the gene matches. The CDR3 is 14 residues long. The CDR3 spells CAWSVQGGNQPQHF. CDR3 bases: TGTGCCTGGAGTGTTCAGGGGGGTAATCAGCCCCAGCATTTT.

This chain connects TRBV6-5 to TRBJ1-1, with D hard to call. V gave up 7 bases and J gave up 3 bases, with 15 bases separating them. The CDR3 runs to 14 residues. Germline CDR1 and CDR2: MNHEY and SVGAGI. The chain's CDR3 is CASNAGIRYTEAFF. The CDR3 region has the DNA TGTGCCAGCAACGCCGGGATAAGGTACACTGAAGCTTTCTTT.

Only one count was recorded for this clone. The chain recombines TRBV18 with TRBJ2-3; 8 bases match TRBD2. This CDR3 spans 15 amino acids. J lost 7 bases, V lost 3 bases, and 9 bases had no gene match. Germline V gene data show CDR1 as KGHSH and CDR2 as LQKENI. Here the CDR3 DNA reads TGTGCCAGCTCACCTTCGAGCGGGGGTTCAAATACGCAGTATTTT. Protein product: CASSPSSGGSNTQYF. The full variable domain, in which reference TRBV18 and TRBJ2-3 provide the parts outside the CDR3, is NAGVMQNPRHLVRRRGQEARLRCSPMKGHSHVYWYRQLPEEGLKFMVYLQKENIIDESGMPKERFSAEFPKEGPSILRIQQVVRGDSAAYFCASSPSSGGSNTQYFGPGTRLTVL.

The rearrangement joins TRBV5-4 to TRBJ1-2, with TRBD1 identical over 8 bases. The V gene end was trimmed by 2 bases and the J gene end by 6 bases; junction bases not matched to a gene: 15. Looked up from germline, CDR1 is SGHNT and CDR2 is YYREEE (reference sequence). This CDR3 spans 17 amino acids. The CDR3 is CASSFGTHGQGGNGYTF. The CDR3 DNA sequence: TGTGCCAGCAGCTTCGGAACGCATGGACAGGGTGGGAATGGCTACACCTTC.

The V gene is TRBV19, the J gene TRBJ1-2; 7 bases map to TRBD1. Trimming cost V 6 bases and J 7 bases; bases outside gene matches: 8. The CDR3 spans 13 residues. Per the germline V gene, CDR1 is LNHDA and CDR2 is SQIVND (reference sequence). The CDR3 DNA follows: TGTGCCAGTAGGCTTGACAGGGTCGGTGGCTACACCTTC. This encodes CASRLDRVGGYTF. The whole variable domain, remainder taken from reference TRBV19 and TRBJ1-2, is DGGITQSPKYLFRKEGQNVTLSCEQNLNHDAMYWYRQDPGQGLRLIYYSQIVNDFQKGDIAEGYSVSREKKESFPLTVTSAQKNPTAFYLCASRLDRVGGYTFGSGTRLTVV.

The J gene is TRBJ2-7, the V gene TRBV7-9; D not certain. The CDR3 loop spans 14 amino acids. Germline V gives CDR1 SEHNR, CDR2 FQNEAQ (reference sequence). The V end was cut by 1 base, the J end by 1 base, with 8 bases between. CDR3 bases: TGTGCCAGCAGCTTAGGATCACAATCCTACGAGCAGTACTTC. As protein: CASSLGSQSYEQYF. The full variable domain, rest sourced from reference TRBV7-9 and TRBJ2-7, is DTGVSQNPRHKITKRGQNVTFRCDPISEHNRLYWYRQTLGQGPEFLTYFQNEAQLEKSRLLSDRFSAERPKGSFSTLEIQRTEQGDSAMYLCASSLGSQSYEQYFGPGTRLTVT.

The sample holds one count of this clone. The V call is TRBV13, the J call TRBJ2-3, with a tentative D call TRBD2 (7 bases). Germline CDR1 is PRHDT and CDR2 is FYEKMQ (reference sequence). The CDR3 length is 15 residues. With 3 bases removed from V and 5 bases from J, the gap between germline ends came to 15 bases. CDR3 protein: CASSFFGGAKDTQYF. The CDR3 coding sequence is TGTGCCAGCAGCTTTTTTGGGGGGGCAAAAGATACGCAGTATTTT.